Below are 29 T cell receptor beta chains sequenced from a single sample in a study of T cell repertoires in cytomegalovirus infection. Via MiXCR, TCRdb re-called the reads, giving one row per CDR3 protein. The sample shows about 100,000 distinct CDR3 sequences, less than 25% of them seen only once. The sequencing input was CD8+ T cells from PBMCs. These receptors were taken from a human donor in good health (CMV status not recorded). Some clones in this sample may be carry-over from other donors' samples.

The chain joins TRBV28 to TRBJ2-1; weak D call: TRBD1 (5 bases). V was cut by 3 bases and J by 0 bases, with 15 bases left in between. The CDR3 contains 17 residues. The germline V gene encodes CDR1 MDHEN and CDR2 SYDVKM. This chain's CDR3 is CASSFPKRTYSYNEQFF. The DNA of the CDR3 is TGTGCCAGCAGTTTCCCTAAGAGGACATACTCCTACAATGAGCAGTTCTTC.

The sample holds many counts of this clonotype. DNA for the CDR3: TGTGCCAGCAGTGCGTCTCTAGTTGAGCTTATCTACGAGCAGTACTTC. Translation: CASSASLVELIYEQYF. This chain links TRBV6-5 with TRBJ2-7; the D is unclear. With 5 bases removed from V and 3 bases from J, the gap between germline ends came to 20 bases. CDR1 MNHEY and CDR2 SVGAGI come from the germline V gene. This CDR3 has 16 residues.

This chain uses TRBV4-3 with TRBJ2-1; possibly TRBD1 for D (5 bases). Germline V gives CDR1 LGHNA, CDR2 YSLEER. V was clipped by 2 bases and J by 0 bases, with 8 bases between them. The length of the CDR3 is 15 residues. The CDR3: CASSQHQGSYNEQFF. The CDR3 DNA reads as TGCGCCAGCAGCCAACATCAGGGCTCCTACAATGAGCAGTTCTTC.

This clonotype was counted ten times or more. The gene calls are TRBV7-2 and TRBJ1-5; 10 bases line up with TRBD1. The V gene end was trimmed by 6 bases and the J gene end by 7 bases; junction bases not matched to a gene: 6. Germline V gives CDR1 SGHTA, CDR2 FQGNSA. There are 14 residues in the CDR3. The CDR3 DNA is TGTGCCAGCAGTAAAAGGGACAGGGGACAGCCCCAGCATTTT. The encoded protein is CASSKRDRGQPQHF. Variable domain in full (rest from reference TRBV7-2 and TRBJ1-5): GAGVSQSPSNKVTEKGKDVELRCDPISGHTALYWYRQSLGQGLEFLIYFQGNSAPDKSGLPSDRFSAERTGGSVSTLTIQRTQQEDSAVYLCASSKRDRGQPQHFGDGTRLSIL.

The chain recombines TRBV9 with TRBJ2-7, with 8 positions matching TRBD2. CDR1 SGDLS and CDR2 YYNGEE come from the germline V gene. The CDR3 loop spans 19 amino acids. Trimming took 3 bases from V and 5 from J; bases not matched to a gene: 22. CDR3 in amino acids: CASSGTDVAVREGHNEQYF. In DNA, the CDR3 is TGTGCCAGCAGCGGAACAGACGTAGCTGTTCGGGAGGGCCACAACGAGCAGTACTTC.

This clonotype was recorded at least ten times. The rearrangement links TRBV25-1 to TRBJ1-2; D call uncertain. V shed 3 bases and J shed 6 bases, with 11 bases lying between them. This CDR3 comprises 13 residues. Germline CDR1 MGHDK, CDR2 SYGVNS. The chain's CDR3 is CASSESELNGYTF. The CDR3 DNA reads as TGTGCCAGCAGTGAGTCCGAGCTAAATGGCTACACCTTC.

This clonotype was observed many times. The chain combines TRBV7-6 with TRBJ1-1; weak D call: TRBD1 (5 bases). The length of the CDR3 is 14 residues. Trimming removed 5 bases from V and 3 bases from J, with 13 bases in between. CDR1 is SGHVS and CDR2 is FNYEAQ in the germline V gene. The CDR3 loop is CASSIVSGDTEAFF. CDR3 sequence (DNA): TGTGCCAGCAGCATCGTTTCGGGGGACACTGAAGCTTTCTTT.

This clonotype has more than one count but fewer than ten. The rearrangement uses TRBV6-1 and TRBJ2-7, with 8 bases fitting TRBD1. The CDR3 sequence is 15 residues long. In germline, CDR1 is MNHNS, CDR2 SASEGT. V shed 4 bases and J 4 bases; nucleotides not matched to a gene: 9. In DNA form, the CDR3 reads TGTGCCAGCAGTGCCCTGACAGGGGTACCATACGAGCAGTACTTC. The encoded protein is CASSALTGVPYEQYF.

The chain couples TRBV6-5 to TRBJ2-5, with D perhaps TRBD2 (6 bases). V gave up 5 bases and J gave up 4 bases, with 20 bases separating them. CDR3 length equals 16 residues. Germline CDR1 MNHEY, CDR2 SVGAGI. CDR3 nucleotides: TGTGCCAGCAGTGCCCCTAGCAGGAGGGCCGGAGAGACCCAGTACTTC. It encodes CASSAPSRRAGETQYF.

At least ten counts were recorded for this clonotype. The chain combines TRBV7-3 with TRBJ2-1; 7 bases align to TRBD2. J was trimmed by 8 bases and V by 5 bases; bases with no gene match: 9. This CDR3 has 14 amino acids. Germline CDR1 reads SGHTA; CDR2 reads FQGTGA. This CDR3 is CASSILGGVDEQFF. CDR3 bases: TGTGCCAGCAGCATCTTGGGGGGGGTAGATGAGCAGTTCTTC. Based on the CDR3 plus reference TRBV7-3 and TRBJ2-1, the full variable domain is GAGVSQTPSNKVTEKGKYVELRCDPISGHTALYWYRQSLGQGPEFLIYFQGTGAADDSGLPNDRFFAVRPEGSVSTLKIQRTERGDSAVYLCASSILGGVDEQFFGPGTRLTVL.

The chain couples TRBV20-1 to TRBJ2-7; 11 bases line up with TRBD2. The CDR3 is made up of 17 amino acids. Germline V gives CDR1 DFQATT, CDR2 SNEGSKA (reference sequence). Unmatched junction bases numbered 13, after V lost 5 bases and J lost 1 base. CDR3 DNA sequence: TGCAGTGCTTCTCCGACTAGCGGGGCCACTCTTTCCTACGAGCAGTACTTC. It is translated as CSASPTSGATLSYEQYF.

In its sample, this clonotype was seen once. This chain connects TRBV9 to TRBJ2-1, with 9 bases that match TRBD1. The germline V gene encodes CDR1 SGDLS and CDR2 YYNGEE. This CDR3 has 18 amino acids. V gave up 1 base and J gave up 1 base; unmatched junction bases: 9. The CDR3, as DNA: TGTGCCAGCAGCGTACGAAGTGTGGGACAGGGTTCCTACAATGAGCAGTTCTTC. As protein: CASSVRSVGQGSYNEQFF.

This clonotype has more than one count but fewer than ten. The chain combines TRBV15 with TRBJ1-2; maybe TRBD1 (5 bases). This CDR3 is 15 amino acids long. The V end was cut by 5 bases, the J end by 7 bases, with 20 bases between. In germline, CDR1 is LNHNV, CDR2 YYDKDF (reference sequence). CDR3 sequence (DNA): TGTGCCACCAGCCGACTGCCGGGGGGATTGGGTGGCTACACCTTC. It encodes CATSRLPGGLGGYTF.

The J gene is TRBJ2-6, the V gene TRBV6-1, with D tentatively TRBD2 (6 bases). CDR3 length: 16 amino acids. Trimming removed 0 bases at V and 2 bases at J, with 8 bases between. Germline V CDR1 and CDR2: MNHNS, SASEGT. The CDR3 loop reads CASSEARGPGANVLTF. The CDR3 DNA sequence: TGTGCCAGCAGTGAAGCGCGGGGCCCTGGGGCCAACGTCCTGACTTTC.

To note about this clonotype: A much larger clone differs from this one at a single base, so this may be a read error. The CDR3 DNA follows: TGCGCCAGCAGTGAGCCTGCAGGGAACACTGAAGCTTTCTTT. It yields the protein CASSEPAGNTEAFF. The rearrangement links TRBV10-2 to TRBJ1-1; D uncertain. CDR3 length: 14 amino acids. Trimming left V 2 bases short and J 1 base short, with 8 bases between. From germline, CDR1 is WSHSY and CDR2 SAAADI.

The rearrangement joins TRBV20-1 to TRBJ2-7; 8 nucleotides line up with TRBD2. This CDR3 region has 14 residues. CDR1 DFQATT and CDR2 SNEGSKA come from the germline V gene (reference sequence). J was trimmed by 4 bases and V by 3 bases; bases with no gene match: 8. CDR3 amino acids: CSARDPGLGYEQYF. CDR3 DNA: TGCAGTGCTAGGGACCCGGGACTAGGGTACGAGCAGTACTTC.

This clonotype was seen repeatedly, ten times or more. The chain recombines TRBV29-1 with TRBJ2-1, with 12 bases that match TRBD2. The V and J ends lost 7 bases and 7 bases, in that order; junction bases with no gene match: 8. Per the germline V gene, CDR1 is SQVTM and CDR2 is ANQGSEA. CDR3 length: 14 residues. This chain's CDR3 is CSALAGGPGNEQFF. CDR3 DNA: TGCAGCGCCCTAGCGGGGGGGCCGGGGAATGAGCAGTTCTTC.

The genes are TRBV20-1 and TRBJ2-5; a weak D match, TRBD2 (6 bases). The V and J ends lost 6 bases and 5 bases respectively, with 22 bases between them. The CDR3 has 15 residues. Germline V gene sequence: CDR1 DFQATT, CDR2 SNEGSKA (reference sequence). The CDR3, as DNA: TGCAGTGCCCCTTGTAGGGAGGAACCACGGGAGACCCAGTACTTC. It translates to CSAPCREEPRETQYF.

This clonotype was counted many times. The chain uses TRBV7-9 and TRBJ2-5; D is perhaps TRBD2 (6 bases). V dropped 4 bases and J dropped 4 bases, with 19 bases sitting between them. CDR3 length equals 16 residues. Germline V gene lookup returns CDR1 SEHNR and CDR2 FQNEAQ (reference sequence). The CDR3 DNA is TGTGCCAGCAGCTCCCTCTGGGGGAGGCAAAGAGAGACCCAGTACTTC. This encodes CASSSLWGRQRETQYF.

In its sample, this clonotype was seen many times. V is TRBV4-2 and J is TRBJ2-7, with 8 positions matching TRBD1. Germline CDR1 LGHNA, CDR2 YNFKEQ. This CDR3 has 15 amino acids. Trimming took 1 base from V and 3 from J; bases not matched to a gene: 5. CDR3 loop: CASSQVTGENYEQYF. CDR3 nucleotide sequence: TGTGCCAGCAGCCAAGTGACAGGGGAGAACTACGAGCAGTACTTC.

V is TRBV6-1 and J is TRBJ1-5; the D gene is possibly TRBD1 (5 bases). V was trimmed by 5 bases and J by 4 bases, leaving 9 bases between them. Germline loops: CDR1 MNHNS, CDR2 SASEGT. The CDR3 totals 13 residues. The CDR3: CASSWGRNQPQHF. The CDR3 nucleotides read TGTGCCAGCAGTTGGGGGAGGAATCAGCCCCAGCATTTT.

This clonotype occurred many times. The rearrangement uses TRBV12-3 or TRBV12-4 and TRBJ2-5; D possibly corresponds to TRBD2 (5 bases). This CDR3 is built from 14 residues. Trimming took 6 bases from V and 1 from J, leaving 12 bases between them. DNA for the CDR3: TGTGCCAGCAGCCCGACCGCGGGCCAAGAGACCCAGTACTTC. It codes for CASSPTAGQETQYF.

In this sample, this clonotype turned up a few times. The CDR3 nucleotides read TGCAGCTCCCTTTTCTACAATGAGCAGTTCTTC. Amino acid sequence: CSSLFYNEQFF. J is TRBJ2-1 and V is TRBV29-1; D unresolved. The germline V gene has CDR1 SQVTM and CDR2 ANQGSEA. The CDR3 loop spans 11 amino acids. The V end was cut by 8 bases, the J end by 3 bases, with 8 bases between.

As DNA, the CDR3 is TGCAGCGTTGAACTACCGAACACCGGGGAGCTGTTTTTT. Translating gives CSVELPNTGELFF. V and J are TRBV29-1 and TRBJ2-2; no clear D. CDR3 length: 13 residues. Deletions cut 2 bases from V and 0 bases from J, with 4 bases between. Germline values: CDR1 SQVTM, CDR2 ANQGSEA.

This clonotype was recorded a few times. V usage is TRBV7-9 and J usage is TRBJ2-7; 8 bases align to TRBD1. Per germline, CDR1 SEHNR and CDR2 FQNEAQ (reference sequence). V was clipped by 5 bases and J by 3 bases; unmatched bases: 9. This CDR3 is 15 amino acids long. The CDR3 DNA sequence: TGTGCCAGCAGCCCGGGAGACAGGGGTATCTACGAGCAGTACTTC. Translated, it gives CASSPGDRGIYEQYF.

The chain has TRBV11-2 and TRBJ1-6; maybe TRBD1 (5 bases). This CDR3 spans 15 amino acids. Trimming left V 0 bases short and J 7 bases short, with 10 bases between. Germline CDR1 and CDR2: SGHAT and FQNNGV. CDR3 bases: TGTGCCAGCAGCTTAGAAGGGGCGCAGAATTCACCCCTCCACTTT. This sequence encodes CASSLEGAQNSPLHF.

The chain employs TRBV20-1 and TRBJ2-1; perhaps TRBD2 as D (5 bases). The CDR3 covers 14 residues. Trimming cost V 5 bases and J 0 bases, with 11 bases left between them. CDR1 DFQATT and CDR2 SNEGSKA come from the germline V gene (reference sequence). Here the CDR3 reads CSALAESSYNEQFF. CDR3 nucleotides: TGCAGTGCTCTAGCCGAGAGCTCCTACAATGAGCAGTTCTTC.

This clonotype has a handful of counts. The V and J genes are TRBV5-6 and TRBJ2-7, with D possibly matching TRBD2 (5 bases). Trimming took off 4 bases at V and 4 bases at J, with 18 bases between the two ends. Looked up from germline, CDR1 is SGHDT and CDR2 is YYEEEE. The CDR3 length is 15 residues. The CDR3 loop reads CASSAFGMMSYEQYF. The CDR3 nucleotides are TGTGCCAGCAGCGCCTTCGGGATGATGTCTTACGAGCAGTACTTC.

The V and J genes are TRBV19 and TRBJ2-5; unclear D gene. V lost 1 base to trimming and J lost 2 bases, with 11 bases between them. Per the germline V gene, CDR1 is LNHDA and CDR2 is SQIVND (reference sequence). The CDR3 is 15 amino acids. The CDR3 coding sequence is TGTGCCAGTAGTATAGGCGGCGCGACGCAAGAGACCCAGTACTTC. Protein product: CASSIGGATQETQYF.